This TCR beta chain originates from a study of beta chain features in type 1 diabetes. The sequenced template was cDNA made from the entire isolated RNA. Some clones are missing from TCRdb's copy, which holds only in-frame ones; the method was immunoSEQ multiplex PCR. The table shows 600,000 to 650,000 clones, with around 15% occurring only once. The length of the CDR3 is 12 residues. Trimming stripped 6 bases from V and 10 bases from J, with 15 bases between. From germline, CDR1 is MRHNA and CDR2 SNTAGT. The clonotype was recovered from a man younger than 35 in good health. The chain combines TRBV6-4 with TRBJ1-2; D is possibly TRBD1 (5 bases). Sequenced: naive CD4+ T cells from blood. The CDR3 region has the DNA TGTGCCAGCAGCGATGCAGGGATGTACTACACCTTC. Protein sequence: CASSDAGMYYTF.